A selection of T cell receptor beta chains follows, all from one sample in a study of blood T cells in healthy people across ages. TCRdb ran MiXCR on the 5' RACE reads and lists one entry per CDR3 protein. The table records about 1 million distinct CDR3 sequences, 45% of them present only once. The material sequenced was blood. The receptors were gathered from a woman aged 55-69 years in good health. Each CDR3 is given with its conserved first and last residue. Each record gives: D gene, V gene, J gene, clone size, CDR3 protein, CDR3 DNA. A D gene is named only where the DNA matches it firmly. Not every row has a clone size; where given, it reads once, few, many or a size class.

>NA|TRBV2|TRBJ2-1|once
CASSEGSRSNEQFF
TGTGCCAGCAGTGAAGGCAGTCGGAGCAATGAGCAGTTCTTC
>TRBD1|TRBV28|TRBJ2-3|NA
CASSLWTGTGNRDTQYF
TGTGCCAGCAGTTTATGGACCGGGACAGGGAACAGAGATACGCAGTATTTT
>NA|TRBV7-9|TRBJ2-7|few
CASSLSREGGIYEQYF
TGTGCCAGCAGCTTAAGCAGGGAGGGGGGAATCTACGAGCAGTACTTC
>NA|TRBV27|TRBJ1-2|NA
CASSLSAQLGYGYTF
TGTGCCAGCAGTTTATCGGCACAGCTGGGCTATGGCTACACCTTC
>NA|TRBV21-1|TRBJ1-6|few
CASSKIRNGSPLHF
TGTGCCAGCAGCAAAATAAGGAACGGATCACCCCTCCACTTT
>TRBD1|TRBV18|TRBJ2-5|few
CASSSGQGRYF
TGTGCCAGCTCATCCGGACAGGGGCGGTACTTC
>TRBD1|TRBV27|TRBJ2-7|few
CASTWGTGSYEQYF
TGTGCCAGCACATGGGGGACAGGGTCCTACGAGCAGTACTTC
>NA|TRBV6-5|TRBJ1-1|NA
CASSAPEGREGTEAFF
TGTGCCAGCAGCGCCCCGGAAGGCAGGGAGGGCACTGAAGCTTTCTTT
>NA|TRBV11-2|TRBJ2-3|NA
CASSLVVGSDTQYF
TGTGCCAGCAGCTTAGTCGTCGGTTCTGATACGCAGTATTTT
>NA|TRBV20-1|TRBJ2-1|NA
CSLQGGMSSYNEQFF
TGCAGTTTGCAGGGGGGGATGAGCTCCTACAATGAGCAGTTCTTC
>NA|TRBV6-7|TRBJ1-2|NA
CARNYRVAIDGYTF
TGTGCCAGGAATTACAGGGTAGCAATCGATGGCTACACCTTC
>TRBD1|TRBV2|TRBJ2-5|NA
CASTQGEETQYF
TGTGCCAGCACTCAGGGGGAAGAGACCCAGTACTTC
>TRBD2|TRBV14|TRBJ2-3|NA
CASSQASGGFTDTQYF
TGTGCCAGCAGCCAAGCGTCGGGAGGATTCACAGATACGCAGTATTTT
>NA|TRBV21-1|TRBJ2-7|few
CASSNGDRVGSYEQYF
TGTGCCAGCAGCAACGGGGACAGGGTAGGGTCCTACGAGCAGTACTTC
>NA|TRBV20-1|TRBJ2-6|NA
CSARAGNSGANVLTF
TGCAGTGCTAGGGCGGGCAACTCTGGGGCCAACGTCCTGACTTTC
>TRBD1|TRBV6-5|TRBJ2-1|NA
CASRYRTGRNEQFF
TGTGCCAGCAGATATCGGACAGGGAGAAATGAGCAGTTCTTC
>NA|TRBV29-1|TRBJ1-3|NA
CSVVQGAGGIGNTIYF
TGCAGCGTTGTCCAAGGGGCAGGCGGGATTGGAAACACCATATATTTT
>NA|TRBV28|TRBJ2-7|NA
CASNKVLAGYEQYF
TGTGCCAGCAATAAGGTCCTGGCCGGCTACGAGCAGTACTTC
>NA|TRBV27|TRBJ1-2|NA
CASSLSNGAGYTF
TGTGCCAGCAGTCTCTCCAACGGTGCCGGCTACACCTTC
>TRBD1|TRBV12-3/TRBV12-4|TRBJ1-5|NA
CASSLFQTGGYSNQPQHF
TGTGCCAGCAGTTTATTCCAGACAGGGGGCTATAGCAATCAGCCCCAGCATTTT
>NA|TRBV28|TRBJ2-3|many
CASSLSVGRADTQYF
TGTGCCAGCAGTTTATCGGTTGGGCGGGCAGATACGCAGTATTTT
>NA|TRBV12-3/TRBV12-4|TRBJ2-5|NA
CASSLTGPGETQYF
TGTGCCAGCAGTTTAACGGGCCCTGGAGAGACCCAGTACTTC
>NA|TRBV9|TRBJ2-1|few
CASSVGGSIEQFF
TGTGCCAGCAGCGTAGGGGGTAGCATTGAGCAGTTCTTC
>TRBD1|TRBV2|TRBJ2-7|few
CATVRQGSYEQYF
TGTGCCACCGTGAGACAGGGGAGCTACGAGCAGTACTTC
>NA|TRBV19|TRBJ2-3|NA
CASSTRDTSTDTQYF
TGTGCCAGTAGTACCCGGGACACGAGCACAGATACGCAGTATTTT
>TRBD1|TRBV7-9|TRBJ1-6|NA
CASSLGDRDNSPPHF
TGTGCCAGCAGCTTAGGGGACAGGGATAATTCACCCCCCCACTTT
>NA|TRBV10-2|TRBJ2-7|NA
CASSVMGSYEQYF
TGCGCCAGCAGTGTTATGGGTTCCTACGAGCAGTACTTC
>NA|TRBV29-1|TRBJ2-3|few
CSVLMNTQYF
TGCAGCGTGCTTATGAATACGCAGTATTTT
>NA|TRBV9|TRBJ2-5|few
CASSLGSRGAGQETQYF
TGTGCCAGCAGCCTCGGATCCCGGGGGGCTGGCCAAGAGACCCAGTACTTC
>TRBD2|TRBV3-1|TRBJ2-3|NA
CASSQDSGLETDTQYF
TGTGCCAGCAGCCAAGACTCGGGACTAGAGACAGATACGCAGTATTTT
>NA|TRBV2|TRBJ2-5|NA
CARDSFQETQYF
TGTGCCAGAGACAGCTTCCAAGAGACCCAGTACTTC
>NA|TRBV10-2|TRBJ2-1|NA
CASRRRGEQFF
TGCGCCAGCAGGAGGCGAGGTGAGCAGTTCTTC
>TRBD1|TRBV18|TRBJ2-7|many
CASSSTGTYEQYF
TGTGCCAGCTCATCGACAGGGACCTACGAGCAGTACTTC
>NA|TRBV13|TRBJ2-7|many
CASSPGLPYEQYF
TGTGCCAGCAGTCCGGGACTTCCCTACGAGCAGTACTTC
>TRBD1|TRBV5-1|TRBJ1-1|NA
CASRWDRSTEAFF
TGCGCCAGCAGGTGGGACAGGAGCACTGAAGCTTTCTTT
>NA|TRBV29-1|TRBJ2-7|NA
CSGEGVPEQYF
TGCAGCGGTGAAGGCGTGCCCGAGCAGTACTTC
>TRBD1|TRBV7-2|TRBJ2-3|NA
CASSLAGTGVPDTKYF
TGTGCCAGCAGCTTGGCCGGGACAGGGGTTCCAGATACGAAGTATTTT
>NA|TRBV30|TRBJ1-2|NA
CAWSLSRQLANYGYTF
TGTGCCTGGAGTTTGTCTCGACAGTTAGCTAACTATGGCTACACCTTC
>NA|TRBV12-3/TRBV12-4|TRBJ1-1|NA
CASSLGGLSEAFF
TGTGCCAGCAGTTTAGGGGGGCTCAGTGAAGCTTTCTTT
>NA|TRBV27|TRBJ2-3|few
CASSSLPPRAVSTDTQYF
TGTGCCAGCAGTTCCCTCCCACCACGAGCGGTGAGCACAGATACGCAGTATTTT
>TRBD2|TRBV10-3|TRBJ2-7|few
CAILASGATYEQYF
TGTGCCATCCTCGCTAGCGGGGCCACCTACGAGCAGTACTTC
>TRBD2|TRBV5-1|TRBJ2-7|NA
CASSLTLTAGTRGEQYF
TGCGCCAGCAGCCTCACATTAACCGCCGGGACTAGAGGCGAGCAGTACTTC
>TRBD2|TRBV28|TRBJ2-7|NA
CASSFQTSSHEQYF
TGTGCCAGCAGTTTCCAGACTAGCTCCCACGAGCAGTACTTC
>NA|TRBV25-1|TRBJ2-7|many
CASSAGYEQYF
TGTGCCAGCAGTGCAGGCTACGAGCAGTACTTC
>NA|TRBV29-1|TRBJ2-3|NA
CSGVTTRADTQYF
TGCAGCGGTGTAACGACTAGGGCAGATACGCAGTATTTT
>NA|TRBV5-1|TRBJ1-2|few
CASSVEGEGYGYTF
TGCGCCAGCAGCGTGGAGGGGGAAGGCTATGGCTACACCTTC
>TRBD2|TRBV4-2|TRBJ2-3|once
CASSRLVGGVDTQYF
TGTGCCAGCAGCCGCCTAGTGGGAGGGGTAGATACGCAGTATTTT
>NA|TRBV7-2|TRBJ2-5|once
CASSSPLEPGGTQYF
TGTGCCAGCAGCTCCCCTTTGGAGCCTGGCGGGACCCAGTACTTC
>NA|TRBV11-2|TRBJ2-1|NA
CASSAQTWDEQFF
TGTGCCAGCAGCGCCCAGACTTGGGATGAGCAGTTCTTC
>NA|TRBV24-1|TRBJ2-5|few
CATQVGNQETQYF
TGTGCCACCCAAGTAGGGAATCAAGAGACCCAGTACTTC
>NA|TRBV21-1|TRBJ2-7|NA
CASSKGGTGAYEQYF
TGTGCCAGCAGCAAAGGAGGGACAGGGGCTTACGAGCAGTACTTC
>NA|TRBV4-1|TRBJ2-4|few
CASSQDLGGVPKNIQYF
TGCGCCAGCAGCCAAGATCTGGGCGGGGTGCCCAAAAACATTCAGTACTTC
>TRBD2|TRBV3-1|TRBJ2-1|few
CASSQNLGGAGVWRQFF
TGTGCCAGCAGCCAAAACTTAGGGGGAGCGGGAGTATGGCGGCAGTTCTTC
>NA|TRBV11-2|TRBJ2-5|NA
CASSQGLNEQYF
TGTGCCAGCAGCCAAGGGCTCAATGAGCAGTACTTC
>NA|TRBV28|TRBJ2-1|NA
CASSRHGGRQFF
TGTGCCAGCAGTCGTCATGGTGGGAGGCAGTTCTTC
>TRBD1|TRBV27|TRBJ1-4|NA
CASKKQGATNEKLFF
TGTGCCAGCAAGAAGCAGGGGGCAACTAATGAAAAACTGTTTTTT
>NA|TRBV20-1|TRBJ1-4|NA
CSASQETNVKLFF
TGCAGTGCTAGCCAAGAAACGAATGTAAAACTGTTTTTT
>TRBD1|TRBV7-9|TRBJ2-7|NA
CASSHGQGIDEQYF
TGTGCCAGCAGCCACGGACAGGGCATCGACGAGCAGTACTTC